This is a list of T cell receptor beta chains from one sample in a study of regulatory T cells in long-lasting Graves disease. Via MiXCR, TCRdb re-called the multiplex PCR reads, giving one row per CDR3 protein. The repertoire includes fewer than 500,000 distinct CDR3 sequences, roughly 15% of them detected once, and 12% sits in the top ten. These data were also reused for a study on T cells in Graves' hyperthyroidism and ophthalmopathy.

Sequenced material: peripheral blood mononuclear cells (PBMCs), taken at new diagnosis, from a patient treated with antithyroid drugs. These receptors originate from a man aged 40-49 years with Graves disease. Both conserved end residues are part of each CDR3. Each record gives: J gene, D gene, clone size, V gene, CDR3 DNA, CDR3 protein. D genes are given only for firm matches. Clone size appears in some rows only: once, few, many, or a class for an expanded clone.

TRBJ2-6	.	many	TRBV2	TGTGCCAACGGAGCGAACTCTGGGGCCAACGTCCTGACTTTC	CANGANSGANVLTF
TRBJ1-2	TRBD1	few	TRBV18	TGTGCCAGCTCACCACCGGGACAGGGGAATAGAGGCTACACCTTC	CASSPPGQGNRGYTF
TRBJ2-2	TRBD2	few	TRBV12-3/TRBV12-4	TGTGCCAGCAGTTCAAGTCTAGCGGCCACCGGGGAGCTGTTTTTT	CASSSSLAATGELFF
TRBJ1-1	TRBD1	many	TRBV30	TGTGCCGGGTCCCGGGACAGGGGTGGAAGGGGCACTGAAGCTTTCTTT	CAGSRDRGGRGTEAFF
TRBJ1-6	.	few	TRBV10-2	TGCGCCAGCAGTGGGTGGGGGGAGCACTCACCCCTCCACTTT	CASSGWGEHSPLHF
TRBJ2-3	TRBD1	many	TRBV27	TGTGCCAGCAGGATTAATCGGGACAGCTATAGCACAGATACGCAGTATTTT	CASRINRDSYSTDTQYF
TRBJ1-1	TRBD1	few	TRBV5-1	TGCGCCAGCAGCCGTGTAGAGGGGGCAGATCCCGCTTTT	CASSRVEGADPAF
TRBJ2-3	.	few	TRBV6-1	TGTGCCAGCAAAGACCTCACAGATACGCAGTATTTT	CASKDLTDTQYF
TRBJ1-5	.	.	TRBV12-3/TRBV12-4	TGTGCCAGCAGCCACCCCTCGGGGGGGGGGCTATGGGGCAATCAGCCCCAGCATTTT	CASSHPSGGGLWGNQPQHF
TRBJ2-3	TRBD1	few	TRBV11-2	TGTGCCAGCAGTCGGACAGGGGGCGAGGCAGATACGCAGTATTTT	CASSRTGGEADTQYF
TRBJ2-7	TRBD2	.	TRBV5-4	TGTGCCAGCAGCTTACCGGGACTAGCGGCCTACGAGCAGTACTTC	CASSLPGLAAYEQYF
TRBJ2-4	TRBD2	many	TRBV28	TGTGCCAGCAGTTTGACTGGCGGGAGGGTCGGAAACATTCAGTACTTC	CASSLTGGRVGNIQYF
TRBJ2-7	.	few	TRBV10-1	TGCGCCAGCAGTGAGACCCCCACAAGGGAGCAGTACTTC	CASSETPTREQYF
TRBJ1-5	.	.	TRBV2	TGTGCCAGCAGTGGGGGTCGGGTTCAGCCCCAGCATTTT	CASSGGRVQPQHF
TRBJ2-1	.	many	TRBV6-5	TGTGCCAGCAGTTACAGGGCACGCAATGAGCAGTTCTTC	CASSYRARNEQFF
TRBJ2-5	TRBD1	few	TRBV15	TGTGCCACCAGCAGCCGGGACAGGGGTATGGAGACCCAGTACTTC	CATSSRDRGMETQYF
TRBJ2-7	.	few	TRBV20-1	TGCAGTGCTAGATCACCAGGTCACGAGCAGTACTTC	CSARSPGHEQYF
TRBJ2-7	TRBD1	few	TRBV6-1	TGTGCCAGCAGCCCTGGACAGGGTTCGATAATAGTGACCTACGAGCAGTACTTC	CASSPGQGSIIVTYEQYF
TRBJ2-7	.	many	TRBV20-1	TGCAGTGCTAGCCCCCTTGGAGGGGATTCCTACGAGCAGTACTTC	CSASPLGGDSYEQYF
TRBJ2-7	.	many	TRBV5-1	TGCGCCAGCAGCCGGGACAATTCCTACGAGCAGTACTTC	CASSRDNSYEQYF
TRBJ2-5	.	many	TRBV29-1	TGCAGCGTTGGAGTGGTCCCGGTTATCCAAGAGACCCAGTACTTC	CSVGVVPVIQETQYF
TRBJ2-1	TRBD2	many	TRBV30	TGTGCCTGGAGTGTACTTGCGGGGGATGGGGAGCAGTTCTTC	CAWSVLAGDGEQFF
TRBJ1-5	.	many	TRBV2	TGTGCCAGCGGATACAGGGCGGATCAGCCCCAGCATTTT	CASGYRADQPQHF
TRBJ2-2	.	.	TRBV6-1	TGTGCCAGCAGGGAGACCACCGGGGAGCTGTTTTTT	CASRETTGELFF
TRBJ2-7	TRBD1	many	TRBV11-2	TGTGCCAGCAGCTCGACAGGGGTCACCTACGAGCAGTACTTC	CASSSTGVTYEQYF
TRBJ2-5	.	few	TRBV7-9	TGTGCCAGCAGTTCGGGTGGGCAGAGCCAAGAGACCCAGTACTTC	CASSSGGQSQETQYF
TRBJ1-1	.	few	TRBV18	TGTGCCAGCTCACAGGGGCCGGCCAACGAAGCTCTCTTT	CASSQGPANEALF
TRBJ2-1	.	.	TRBV28	TGTGCCAGCAGTTTCGGACAGTTTACGGAGCAGTTCTTC	CASSFGQFTEQFF
TRBJ2-5	.	many	TRBV2	TGTGCCAGCACCCCCGCGGGGGAGACCCAGTACTTC	CASTPAGETQYF
TRBJ2-1	TRBD2	many	TRBV20-1	TGCAGTGCTAGACCGGGACTAGCGATTTACAATGAGCAGTTCTTC	CSARPGLAIYNEQFF
TRBJ2-7	TRBD2	.	TRBV4-1	TGCGCCAGCCGACGCCGGGAGGGTGAGCACGAGCAGTACTTC	CASRRREGEHEQYF
TRBJ2-7	.	.	TRBV28	TGTGCCAGCAGTTTATCCGCAGGGTCGGCCGAGCAGTACTTC	CASSLSAGSAEQYF
TRBJ2-7	TRBD1	.	TRBV9	TGTGCCAGCAGCGTAGAGGGACAGGGGGGGTCTTACGAGCAGTACTTC	CASSVEGQGGSYEQYF
TRBJ2-5	TRBD2	.	TRBV5-1	TGCGCCAGCAGCGTGACTAGCGGGAGTGAGACCCAGTACTTC	CASSVTSGSETQYF
TRBJ2-5	.	many	TRBV7-3	TGTGCCAGCAGCGCCAGCGAGACCCAGTACTTC	CASSASETQYF
TRBJ2-3	.	many	TRBV12-3/TRBV12-4	TGTGCCAGCAGTCCTACTAGCTTTCCAGATACGCAGTATTTT	CASSPTSFPDTQYF
TRBJ1-1	.	many	TRBV2	TGTGCCAACGGCGGAATTAACACTGAAGCTTTCTTT	CANGGINTEAFF
TRBJ2-1	.	many	TRBV7-8	TGTGCCAGCAGCCAGAACGTCCACAATGAGCAGTTCTTC	CASSQNVHNEQFF
TRBJ2-7	TRBD2	many	TRBV6-2/TRBV6-3	TGTGCCAGCAGATCGTCCGGCGGGAGGTACGAGCAGTACTTC	CASRSSGGRYEQYF
TRBJ2-1	TRBD2	.	TRBV11-2	TGTGCCAGCAGGTCTCCTAGCGGGAGGAGCAATGAGCAGTTCTTC	CASRSPSGRSNEQFF
TRBJ2-1	TRBD2	many	TRBV7-8	TGTGCCAGCAGACTGCCGGGACTAGCGGAAAACAATGAGCAGTTCTTC	CASRLPGLAENNEQFF
TRBJ1-2	.	many	TRBV6-5	TGTGCCAGCAGTTACTCTTCGGAGACTAACTATGGCTACACCTTC	CASSYSSETNYGYTF
TRBJ2-3	.	few	TRBV20-1	TGCAGTGCTAGGACATCCACAGATACGCAGTATTTT	CSARTSTDTQYF